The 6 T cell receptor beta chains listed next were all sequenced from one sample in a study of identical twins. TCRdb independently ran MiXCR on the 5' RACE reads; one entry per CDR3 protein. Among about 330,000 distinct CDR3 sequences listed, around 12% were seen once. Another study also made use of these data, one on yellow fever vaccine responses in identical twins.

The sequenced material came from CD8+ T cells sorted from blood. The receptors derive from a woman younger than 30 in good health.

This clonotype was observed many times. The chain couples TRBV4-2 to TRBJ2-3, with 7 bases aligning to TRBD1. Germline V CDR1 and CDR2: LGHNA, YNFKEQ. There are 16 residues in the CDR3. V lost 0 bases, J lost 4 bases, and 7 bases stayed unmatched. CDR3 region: CASSQDGTARPDTQYF. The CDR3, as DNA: TGTGCCAGCAGCCAAGATGGGACAGCGAGGCCAGATACGCAGTATTTT.

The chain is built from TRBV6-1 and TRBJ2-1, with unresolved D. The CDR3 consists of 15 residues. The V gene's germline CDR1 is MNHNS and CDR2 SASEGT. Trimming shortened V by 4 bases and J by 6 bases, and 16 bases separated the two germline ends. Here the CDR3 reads CASSVSRGPLNEQFF. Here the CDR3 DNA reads TGTGCCAGCAGTGTATCGCGAGGTCCTCTCAATGAGCAGTTCTTC.

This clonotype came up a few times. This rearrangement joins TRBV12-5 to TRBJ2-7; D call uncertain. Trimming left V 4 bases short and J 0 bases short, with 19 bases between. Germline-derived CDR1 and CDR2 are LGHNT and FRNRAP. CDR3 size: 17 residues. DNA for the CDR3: TGTGCTAGTGGTTCACATCTAGTAGTCAACTACTCCTACGAGCAGTACTTC. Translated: CASGSHLVVNYSYEQYF. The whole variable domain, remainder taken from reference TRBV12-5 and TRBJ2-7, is DARVTQTPRHKVTEMGQEVTMRCQPILGHNTVFWYRQTMMQGLELLAYFRNRAPLDDSGMPKDRFSAEMPDATLATLKIQPSEPRDSAVYFCASGSHLVVNYSYEQYFGPGTRLTVT.

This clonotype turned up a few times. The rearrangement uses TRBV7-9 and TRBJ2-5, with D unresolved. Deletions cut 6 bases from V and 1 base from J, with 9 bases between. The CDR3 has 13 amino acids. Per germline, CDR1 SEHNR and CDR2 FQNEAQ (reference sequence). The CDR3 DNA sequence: TGTGCCAGCAGGCCGGCGGTCCAAGAGACCCAGTACTTC. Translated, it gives CASRPAVQETQYF.

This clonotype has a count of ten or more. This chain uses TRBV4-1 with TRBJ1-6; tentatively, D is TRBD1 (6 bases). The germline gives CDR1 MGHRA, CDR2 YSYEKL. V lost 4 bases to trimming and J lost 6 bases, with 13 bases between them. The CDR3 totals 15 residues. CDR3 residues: CASSRSGTSNSPLHF. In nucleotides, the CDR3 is TGCGCCAGCAGCCGTTCCGGGACATCTAATTCACCCCTCCACTTT.

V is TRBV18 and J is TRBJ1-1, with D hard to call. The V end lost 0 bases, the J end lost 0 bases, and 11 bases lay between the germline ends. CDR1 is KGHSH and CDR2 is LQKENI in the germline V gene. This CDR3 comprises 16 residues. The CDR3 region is CASSPPRGGMNTEAFF. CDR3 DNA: TGTGCCAGCTCACCACCGCGTGGAGGCATGAACACTGAAGCTTTCTTT.